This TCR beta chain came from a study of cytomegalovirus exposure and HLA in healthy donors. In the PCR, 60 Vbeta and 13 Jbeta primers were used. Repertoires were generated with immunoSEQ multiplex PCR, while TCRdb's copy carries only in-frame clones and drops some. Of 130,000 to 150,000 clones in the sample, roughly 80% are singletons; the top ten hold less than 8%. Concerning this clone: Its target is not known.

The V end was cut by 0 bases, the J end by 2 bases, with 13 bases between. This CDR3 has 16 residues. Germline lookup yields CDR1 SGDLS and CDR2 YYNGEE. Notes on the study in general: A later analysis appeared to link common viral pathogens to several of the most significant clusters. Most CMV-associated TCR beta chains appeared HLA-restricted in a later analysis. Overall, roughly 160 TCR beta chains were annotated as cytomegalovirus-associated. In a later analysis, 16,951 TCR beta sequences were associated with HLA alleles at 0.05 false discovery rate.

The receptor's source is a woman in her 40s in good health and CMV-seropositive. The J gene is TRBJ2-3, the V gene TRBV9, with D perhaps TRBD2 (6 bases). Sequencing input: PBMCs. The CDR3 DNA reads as TGTGCCAGCAGCGTAGTAGGGCTAGCGAACACAGATACGCAGTATTTT. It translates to CASSVVGLANTDTQYF.